This entry lists 19 T cell receptor beta chains sequenced from one sample in a study of technical replicates of blood from a few donors (dated by TCRdb to 2017 to 2019). Receptor libraries were prepared by the immunoSEQ multiplex PCR assay. TCRdb provides this immuneACCESS table in a form limited to in-frame rearrangements. Some clones are lacking; in checked studies, under half of them reflect an unresolved V gene, and why the rest are absent is not known. In all, the sample holds more than 75,000 clones, and 93% of those were seen once. Under 0.3% of the sample belongs to the ten largest clones. Sequencing was performed on T cells isolated from PBMCs. These receptors were collected from a human donor in good health.

The chain couples TRBV19 to TRBJ2-7; D possibly corresponds to TRBD1 (6 bases). V lost 3 bases and J 0 bases, leaving 9 bases between the germline ends. The CDR3 is made up of 14 amino acids. Looked up from germline, CDR1 is LNHDA and CDR2 is SQIVND (reference sequence). CDR3 DNA sequence: TGTGCCAGTAGTATCGACAGGACCTCCTACGAGCAGTACTTC. Amino acid sequence: CASSIDRTSYEQYF.

The J gene is TRBJ2-3, the V gene TRBV13; D possibly corresponds to TRBD1 (5 bases). Germline V gene lookup returns CDR1 PRHDT and CDR2 FYEKMQ (reference sequence). The CDR3 loop spans 11 amino acids. Trimming removed 7 bases at V and 6 bases at J, with 8 bases between. CDR3 sequence: CASKGLDTQYF. The CDR3 DNA follows: TGTGCCAGCAAGGGGCTTGATACGCAGTATTTT.

The gene calls are TRBV5-1 and TRBJ1-5; possibly TRBD1 for D (5 bases). The V gene's germline CDR1 is SGHRS and CDR2 YFSETQ. The CDR3 sequence is 14 residues long. V lost 0 bases and J 3 bases, leaving 7 bases between the germline ends. The CDR3 bases are TGCGCCAGCAGCTTGGCAGGGCTCAATCAGCCCCAGCATTTT. This codes for CASSLAGLNQPQHF.

The rearrangement uses TRBV19 and TRBJ2-3; 13 bases fit TRBD2. The length of the CDR3 is 15 residues. V gave up 5 bases and J gave up 3 bases; unmatched junction bases: 2. Germline CDR1 reads LNHDA; CDR2 reads SQIVND (reference sequence). The CDR3: CASSVTSGRTDTQYF. In nucleotides, the CDR3 is TGTGCCAGTAGTGTGACTAGCGGGAGGACAGATACGCAGTATTTT. The full variable domain, its missing parts supplied by reference TRBV19 and TRBJ2-3, is DGGITQSPKYLFRKEGQNVTLSCEQNLNHDAMYWYRQDPGQGLRLIYYSQIVNDFQKGDIAEGYSVSREKKESFPLTVTSAQKNPTAFYLCASSVTSGRTDTQYFGPGTRLTVL.

This clone was recorded once. The chain has TRBV15 and TRBJ2-2, with a weak D call TRBD2 (6 bases). V was shortened by 3 bases and J by 6 bases, with 11 bases between the two germline ends. The CDR3 extends over 14 amino acids. Germline V gene sequence: CDR1 LNHNV, CDR2 YYDKDF (reference sequence). Written as DNA, the CDR3 is TGTGCCACCAGCAGGAGGGAGGTGCCCGGGGAGCTGTTTTTT. Protein sequence: CATSRREVPGELFF.

The chain recombines TRBV29-1 with TRBJ1-5; TRBD1 is a possible D gene (6 bases). With 7 bases removed from V and 2 bases from J, the gap between germline ends came to 12 bases. Per germline, CDR1 SQVTM and CDR2 ANQGSEA. CDR3 length: 13 amino acids. The CDR3 spells CSAQGGRNQPQHF. The CDR3 DNA sequence: TGCAGCGCACAGGGTGGGCGCAATCAGCCCCAGCATTTT.

The genes are TRBV11-2 and TRBJ2-1; a weak D match, TRBD1 (6 bases). Germline V gene sequence: CDR1 SGHAT, CDR2 FQNNGV. V shed 5 bases and J shed 0 bases, with 17 bases lying between them. This CDR3 contains 17 residues. This chain's CDR3 is CASSPSAGVGSYNEQFF. The CDR3 nucleotides are TGTGCCAGCAGCCCCAGTGCAGGGGTCGGCTCCTACAATGAGCAGTTCTTC. The whole variable domain, filled in from reference TRBV11-2 and TRBJ2-1, reads EAGVAQSPRYKIIEKRQSVAFWCNPISGHATLYWYQQILGQGPKLLIQFQNNGVVDDSQLPKDRFSAERLKGVDSTLKIQPAKLEDSAVYLCASSPSAGVGSYNEQFFGPGTRLTVL.

This rearrangement joins TRBV5-8 to TRBJ2-7; 8 bases agree with TRBD1. CDR3 length: 20 amino acids. The ends lost 1 base at V and 1 base at J; junction bases unmatched: 19. Germline V gene sequence: CDR1 SGHTS, CDR2 YDEGEE. The CDR3 DNA is TGTGCCAGCAGCTTGACCCGGGACAGGCATGGTATACAAAGGTCCTACGAGCAGTACTTC. This translates into CASSLTRDRHGIQRSYEQYF. Variable domain in full (rest from reference TRBV5-8 and TRBJ2-7): EAGVTQSPTHLIKTRGQQATLRCSPISGHTSVYWYQQALGLGLQFLLWYDEGEERNRGNFPPRFSGRQFPNYSSELNVNALELEDSALYLCASSLTRDRHGIQRSYEQYFGPGTRLTVT.

The CDR3, as DNA: TGTGCCAGCAGGCGGACGGCGCTGCGGGGCAATGAGCAGTTCTTC. Encoded protein: CASRRTALRGNEQFF. The J gene is TRBJ2-1, the V gene TRBV6-5; tentative D call: TRBD2 (6 bases). V was cut by 6 bases and J by 6 bases, with 18 bases left in between. Germline lookup yields CDR1 MNHEY and CDR2 SVGAGI. The CDR3 extends over 15 amino acids.

The chain carries TRBV7-3 and TRBJ2-3, with D possibly TRBD1 on 5 matching bases. Deletions cut 3 bases from V and 1 base from J, with 8 bases between. The CDR3 length is 14 residues. Germline values: CDR1 SGHTA, CDR2 FQGTGA. CDR3 sequence reads: CASSFLGGTDTQYF. CDR3 nucleotide sequence: TGTGCCAGCAGCTTCCTAGGGGGCACAGATACGCAGTATTTT.

This sequence joins TRBV7-9 and TRBJ2-7; possibly TRBD1 for D (6 bases). V was shortened by 0 bases and J by 2 bases, with 17 bases between the two germline ends. This CDR3 comprises 17 residues. Germline V gene sequence: CDR1 SEHNR, CDR2 FQNEAQ (reference sequence). As DNA, the CDR3 is TGTGCCAGCAGCTTAGCTTTCGAACAGGGAACCCCCTACGAGCAGTACTTC. Protein product: CASSLAFEQGTPYEQYF. Using reference TRBV7-9 and TRBJ2-7 for the parts outside the CDR3, the full variable domain is DTGVSQNPRHKITKRGQNVTFRCDPISEHNRLYWYRQTLGQGPEFLTYFQNEAQLEKSRLLSDRFSAERPKGSFSTLEIQRTEQGDSAMYLCASSLAFEQGTPYEQYFGPGTRLTVT.

The rearrangement links TRBV6-1 to TRBJ2-7; 8 bases are shared with TRBD1. With V trimmed by 3 bases and J by 0 bases, 7 bases remained unmatched. The CDR3 is made up of 16 amino acids. Germline CDR1 is MNHNS and CDR2 is SASEGT. The CDR3: CASSENPGQVSYEQYF. The CDR3, as DNA: TGTGCCAGCAGTGAGAATCCGGGACAGGTCTCCTACGAGCAGTACTTC.

The chain employs TRBV4-1 and TRBJ1-2; 9 nucleotides match TRBD1. Germline loops: CDR1 MGHRA, CDR2 YSYEKL. V was clipped by 1 base and J by 9 bases; unmatched bases: 9. CDR3 length equals 15 residues. DNA of the CDR3: TGCGCCAGCAGCCAAGCCGGGACAGGGTCCGAGAGCTACACCTTC. It translates to CASSQAGTGSESYTF.

The rearrangement joins TRBV9 to TRBJ1-1; 9 bases fit TRBD1. V trimming: 0 bases; J trimming: 3 bases; junction bases outside the gene matches: 0. This CDR3 has 14 amino acids. Germline V CDR1 and CDR2: SGDLS, YYNGEE. CDR3 sequence reads: CASSVGTGDTEAFF. CDR3 nucleotide sequence: TGTGCCAGCAGCGTAGGGACAGGGGACACTGAAGCTTTCTTT.

The chain joins TRBV6-5 to TRBJ1-2; D possibly corresponds to TRBD1 (5 bases). The V end was cut by 4 bases, the J end by 4 bases, with 10 bases between. The germline V gene has CDR1 MNHEY and CDR2 SVGAGI. This CDR3 has 13 residues. CDR3 DNA: TGTGCCAGCAGTTTTACAGGCGGCTATGGCTACACCTTC. It specifies CASSFTGGYGYTF.

Of note for this clone: Other DNA sequences in the sample encode the same CDR3. The V call is TRBV2, the J call TRBJ1-5, with D possibly TRBD1 on 6 matching bases. Germline loops: CDR1 SNHLY, CDR2 FYNNEI. The CDR3 spans 13 residues. Between the trimmed V and J ends, which lost 4 bases and 2 bases, there was a span of 6 bases. The CDR3 protein is CASSGTGNQPQHF. CDR3 bases: TGTGCCAGCAGTGGGACAGGCAATCAGCCCCAGCATTTT.

The chain recombines TRBV7-2 with TRBJ2-7; D is ambiguous. The CDR3 contains 15 residues. CDR1 and CDR2 (germline): SGHTA, FQGNSA. The germline V and J ends were trimmed by 1 base and 0 bases, with 10 bases remaining between them. The CDR3 coding sequence is TGTGCCAGCAGCTTAGTAACAGATCCCTCCTACGAGCAGTACTTC. It translates to CASSLVTDPSYEQYF.

This sequence joins TRBV9 and TRBJ1-3, with 9 bases fitting TRBD1. V lost 0 bases to trimming and J lost 1 base; unmatched junction nucleotides: 5. Germline CDR1 and CDR2: SGDLS and YYNGEE. The length of the CDR3 is 17 residues. The CDR3 here is CASSVGGQGVSGNTIYF. CDR3 in DNA: TGTGCCAGCAGCGTAGGGGGACAGGGTGTGTCTGGAAACACCATATATTTT.

The chain combines TRBV5-1 with TRBJ2-7; 9 positions match TRBD1. Germline V gene lookup returns CDR1 SGHRS and CDR2 YFSETQ. This CDR3 comprises 14 residues. Trimming at V came to 4 bases and at J to 5 bases, leaving 7 bases not matched to a gene. The CDR3 sequence is CASSITTGGDEQYF. The CDR3 DNA reads TGCGCCAGCAGCATAACGACAGGGGGGGACGAGCAGTACTTC.